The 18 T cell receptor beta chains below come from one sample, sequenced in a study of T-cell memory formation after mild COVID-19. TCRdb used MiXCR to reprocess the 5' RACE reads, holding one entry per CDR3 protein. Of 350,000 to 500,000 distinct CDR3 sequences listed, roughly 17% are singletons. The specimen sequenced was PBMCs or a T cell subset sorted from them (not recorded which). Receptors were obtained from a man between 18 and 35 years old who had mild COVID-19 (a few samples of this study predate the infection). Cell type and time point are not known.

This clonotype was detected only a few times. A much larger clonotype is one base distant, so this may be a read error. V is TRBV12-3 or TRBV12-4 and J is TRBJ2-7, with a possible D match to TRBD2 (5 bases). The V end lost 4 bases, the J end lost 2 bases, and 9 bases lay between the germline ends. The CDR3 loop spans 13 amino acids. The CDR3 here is CASSYEGTYEQYF. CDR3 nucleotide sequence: TGTGCCAGCAGTTACGAGGGTACCTACGAGCAGTACTTC.

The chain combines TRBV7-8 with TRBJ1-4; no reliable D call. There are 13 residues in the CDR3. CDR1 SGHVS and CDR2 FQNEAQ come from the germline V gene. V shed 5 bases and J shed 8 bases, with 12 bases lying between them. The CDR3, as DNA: TGTGCCAGCAGCCTGGACGTTTGGGAAAAACTGTTTTTT. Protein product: CASSLDVWEKLFF.

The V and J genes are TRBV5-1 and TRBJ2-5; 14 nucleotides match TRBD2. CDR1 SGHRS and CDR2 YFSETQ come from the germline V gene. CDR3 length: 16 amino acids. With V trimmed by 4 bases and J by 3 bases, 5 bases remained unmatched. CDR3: CASSTGTSGGKETQYF. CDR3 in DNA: TGCGCCAGCAGCACGGGGACTAGCGGGGGCAAAGAGACCCAGTACTTC. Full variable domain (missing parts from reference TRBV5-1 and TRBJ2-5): KAGVTQTPRYLIKTRGQQVTLSCSPISGHRSVSWYQQTPGQGLQFLFEYFSETQRNKGNFPGRFSGRQFSNSRSEMNVSTLELGDSALYLCASSTGTSGGKETQYFGPGTRLLVL.

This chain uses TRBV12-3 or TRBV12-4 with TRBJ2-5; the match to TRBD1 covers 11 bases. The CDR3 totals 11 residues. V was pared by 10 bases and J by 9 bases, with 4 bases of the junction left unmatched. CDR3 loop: CATGTGGAQYF. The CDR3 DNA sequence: TGTGCCACCGGGACAGGGGGGGCCCAGTACTTC.

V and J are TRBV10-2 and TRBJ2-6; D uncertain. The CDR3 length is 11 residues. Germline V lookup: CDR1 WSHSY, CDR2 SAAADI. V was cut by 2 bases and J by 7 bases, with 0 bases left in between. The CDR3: CASSEANVLTF. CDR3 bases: TGCGCCAGCAGTGAGGCCAACGTCCTGACTTTC.

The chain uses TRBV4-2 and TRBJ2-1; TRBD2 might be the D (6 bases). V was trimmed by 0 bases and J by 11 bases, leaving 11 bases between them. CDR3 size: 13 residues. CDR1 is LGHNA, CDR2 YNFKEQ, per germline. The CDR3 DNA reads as TGTGCCAGCAGCCAAGATTTGGAGGGGCAGCAGTTCTTC. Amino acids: CASSQDLEGQQFF.

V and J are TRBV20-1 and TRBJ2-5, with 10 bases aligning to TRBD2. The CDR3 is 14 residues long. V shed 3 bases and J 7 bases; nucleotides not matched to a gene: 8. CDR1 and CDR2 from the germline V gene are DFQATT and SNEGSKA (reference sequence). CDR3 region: CSASSASGGGTQYF. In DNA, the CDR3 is TGCAGTGCTAGTTCCGCTAGCGGGGGAGGGACCCAGTACTTC.

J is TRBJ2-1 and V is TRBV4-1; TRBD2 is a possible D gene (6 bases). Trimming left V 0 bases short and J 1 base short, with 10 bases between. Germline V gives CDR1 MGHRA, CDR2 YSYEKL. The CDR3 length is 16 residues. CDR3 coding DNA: TGCGCCAGCAGCCAAGAAGGAGCGGGTTCCTACAATGAGCAGTTCTTC. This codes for CASSQEGAGSYNEQFF.

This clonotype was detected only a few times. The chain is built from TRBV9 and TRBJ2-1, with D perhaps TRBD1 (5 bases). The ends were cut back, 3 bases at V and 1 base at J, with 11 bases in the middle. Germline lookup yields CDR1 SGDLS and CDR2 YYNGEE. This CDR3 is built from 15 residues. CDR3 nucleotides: TGTGCCAGCAGCGCCTCGACAGCGTCCTACAATGAGCAGTTCTTC. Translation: CASSASTASYNEQFF.

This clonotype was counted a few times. The CDR3 DNA follows: TGTGCCAGCAGTAGGACAGAGCAGTACGTC. Translating gives CASSRTEQYV. The gene calls are TRBV2 and TRBJ2-7; D might be TRBD1 (5 bases). The V gene lost 5 bases and the J gene lost 7 bases, with 6 bases spanning the gap. Germline lookup yields CDR1 SNHLY and CDR2 FYNNEI. The CDR3 loop spans 10 amino acids.

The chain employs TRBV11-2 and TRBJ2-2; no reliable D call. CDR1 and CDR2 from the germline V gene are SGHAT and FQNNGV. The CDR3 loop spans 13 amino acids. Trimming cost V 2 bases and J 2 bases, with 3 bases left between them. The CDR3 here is CASSLYNTGELFF. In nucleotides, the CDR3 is TGTGCCAGCAGCTTATATAACACCGGGGAGCTGTTTTTT.

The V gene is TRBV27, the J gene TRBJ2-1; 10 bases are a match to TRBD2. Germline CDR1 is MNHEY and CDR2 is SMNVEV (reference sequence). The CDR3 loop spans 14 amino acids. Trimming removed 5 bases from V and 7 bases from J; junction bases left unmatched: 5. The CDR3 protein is CASSQRGGQNEQFF. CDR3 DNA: TGTGCCAGCAGTCAGCGGGGGGGCCAGAATGAGCAGTTCTTC.

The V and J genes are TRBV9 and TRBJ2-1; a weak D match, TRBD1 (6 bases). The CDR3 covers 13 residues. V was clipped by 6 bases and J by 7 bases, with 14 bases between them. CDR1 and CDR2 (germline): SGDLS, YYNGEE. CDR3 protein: CASNPTGRNEQFF. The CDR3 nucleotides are TGTGCCAGCAACCCGACAGGAAGGAATGAGCAGTTCTTC.

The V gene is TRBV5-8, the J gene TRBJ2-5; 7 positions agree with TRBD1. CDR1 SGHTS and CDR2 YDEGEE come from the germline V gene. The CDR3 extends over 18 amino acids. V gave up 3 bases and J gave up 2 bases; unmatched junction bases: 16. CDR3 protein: CASSSARVTGAVQETQYF. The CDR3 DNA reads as TGTGCCAGCAGCTCGGCCCGGGTTACAGGGGCCGTTCAAGAGACCCAGTACTTC.

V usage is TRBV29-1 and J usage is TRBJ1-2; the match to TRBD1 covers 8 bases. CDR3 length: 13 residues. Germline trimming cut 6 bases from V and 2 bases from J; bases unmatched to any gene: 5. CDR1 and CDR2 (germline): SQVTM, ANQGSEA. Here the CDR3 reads CSVLDRDNYGYTF. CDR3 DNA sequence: TGCAGCGTACTGGACAGGGACAACTATGGCTACACCTTC.

CDR3: CASSPSRMNTEAFF. The DNA of the CDR3 is TGTGCCAGCAGCCCCTCCAGGATGAACACTGAAGCTTTCTTT. The chain is built from TRBV7-3 and TRBJ1-1; D remains unclear. CDR3 length: 14 residues. Germline CDR1 reads SGHTA; CDR2 reads FQGTGA. Trimming pared 5 bases from V and 0 bases from J, leaving 10 bases between.

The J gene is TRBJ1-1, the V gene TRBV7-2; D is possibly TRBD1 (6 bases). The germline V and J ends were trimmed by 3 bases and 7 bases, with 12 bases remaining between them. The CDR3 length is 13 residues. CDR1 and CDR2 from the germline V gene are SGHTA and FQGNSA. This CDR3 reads CASSFLRGREAFF. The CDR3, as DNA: TGTGCCAGCAGCTTCCTCAGGGGTCGTGAAGCTTTCTTT.

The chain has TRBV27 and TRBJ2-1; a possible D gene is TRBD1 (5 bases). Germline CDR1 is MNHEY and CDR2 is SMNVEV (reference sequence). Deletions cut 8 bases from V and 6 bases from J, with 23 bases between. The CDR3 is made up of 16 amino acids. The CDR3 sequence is CASAAEPADSRNEQFF. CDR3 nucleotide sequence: TGTGCCAGCGCCGCTGAACCTGCAGACAGCCGCAATGAGCAGTTCTTC.